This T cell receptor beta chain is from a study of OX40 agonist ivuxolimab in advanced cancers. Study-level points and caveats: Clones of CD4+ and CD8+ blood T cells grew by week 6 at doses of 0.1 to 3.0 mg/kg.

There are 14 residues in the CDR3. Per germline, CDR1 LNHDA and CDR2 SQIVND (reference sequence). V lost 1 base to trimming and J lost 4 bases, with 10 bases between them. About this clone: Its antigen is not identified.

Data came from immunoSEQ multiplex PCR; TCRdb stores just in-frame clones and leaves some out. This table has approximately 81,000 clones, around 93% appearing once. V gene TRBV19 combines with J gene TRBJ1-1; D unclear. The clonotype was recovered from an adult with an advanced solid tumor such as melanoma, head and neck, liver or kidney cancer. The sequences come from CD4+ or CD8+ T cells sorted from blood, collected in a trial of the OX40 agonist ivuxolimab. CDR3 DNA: TGTGCCAGTAGTATAGCTGGGGAGGGCACTGAAGCTTTCTTT. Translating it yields CASSIAGEGTEAFF.